This TCR beta chain was recovered during a study of blood T cell repertoires in COVID-19 (dated by TCRdb to about 2020). Context from the whole study: Samples from collaborators originated in the United States, Italy and Spain and spanned both the acute and convalescent phases of COVID-19. The prospective study material was composed of cDNA or gDNA derived from T cells, B-cell-depleted T cells, or PBMCs. The dataset comprised deeply sampled blood TCRbeta repertoires from subjects exposed to, actively infected with, or recovered from COVID-19. The repertoires were released in a freely available public database intended as a resource for research on the immune response to SARS-CoV-2. The samples were drawn from two sources: the first 160 participants of the ongoing ImmuneRACE study, and over 1,000 subjects contributed by 6 global collaborators. Nearly every sample came with metadata listing a de-identified subject ID, COVID-19 status, age in years and sex. Where available, HLA class I and class II types were obtained from metadata supplied by the sample provider rather than from assay-based typing. What the authors observed across the whole study: The quantity of clinical and demographic metadata differed by source and by participant and was supplied without curation.

Collaborating institutions collected whole blood in K2EDTA tubes following their own protocols. For TCRbeta analysis, collaborator samples were shipped as frozen whole blood, as isolated PBMCs, or as DNA extracted from either sample type. The immunoSEQ Assay, a bias-controlled multiplex PCR, was used to amplify TCRbeta CDR3 regions from genomic DNA. Turning to the authors' computational methods: Within the assay, amplification of reference gene primers was used to estimate how many nucleated cells each sample contained. To quantify the absolute abundance of each unique TCRbeta CDR3 rearrangement, sequence reads were collapsed and filtered. For each sample, productive Simpson clonality was calculated as the square root of Simpson's diversity index across productive rearrangements. Not all clones reach the TCRdb copy of this immuneACCESS table, which keeps in-frame sequences only. Checked studies attribute under half of the gap to unresolved V genes and leave the rest unexplained. V and J calls and clone size are those listed in that table; D and trimming were worked out from the DNA. Present in this sample are about 50,000 clones, about four fifths of which were seen just once. Around 6.6% of the sample lies in the top ten.

The germline V gene supplies CDR1 SNHLY and CDR2 FYNNEI. The V and J ends are trimmed by 7 bases and 8 bases, leaving 21 bases between them. From cysteine to phenylalanine, the CDR3 is 15 amino acids long. Only the CDR3 DNA is retained, 45 bases long and in frame from the first base. Regarding this clone: Its antigen specificity is not known. The record has no base qualities; no much larger clone is one base away.

The chain employs TRBV2 and TRBJ2-1; tentative D gene TRBD1, with 6 bases matching. The sample consisted of peripheral blood. The TCR comes from a man aged 70 or older with active COVID-19. CDR3 sequence: CASNLRVSGGDEQFF. The DNA is as follows: TGTGCCAGCAACTTAAGGGTTAGTGGGGGCGATGAGCAGTTCTTC.